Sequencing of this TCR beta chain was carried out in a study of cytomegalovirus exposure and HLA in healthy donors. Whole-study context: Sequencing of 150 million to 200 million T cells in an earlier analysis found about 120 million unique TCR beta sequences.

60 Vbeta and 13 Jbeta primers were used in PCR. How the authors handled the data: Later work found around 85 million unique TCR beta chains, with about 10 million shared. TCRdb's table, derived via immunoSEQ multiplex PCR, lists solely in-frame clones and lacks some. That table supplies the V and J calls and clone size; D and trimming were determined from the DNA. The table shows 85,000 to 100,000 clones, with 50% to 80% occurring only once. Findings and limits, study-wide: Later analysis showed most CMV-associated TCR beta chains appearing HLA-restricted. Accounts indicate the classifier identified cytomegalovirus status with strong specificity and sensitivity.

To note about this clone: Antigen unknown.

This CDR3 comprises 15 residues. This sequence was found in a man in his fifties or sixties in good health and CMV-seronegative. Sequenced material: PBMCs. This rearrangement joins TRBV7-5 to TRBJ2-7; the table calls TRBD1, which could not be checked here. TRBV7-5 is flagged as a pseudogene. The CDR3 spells CVRSLLVGSSYEQYF. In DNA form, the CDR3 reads TGTGTCAGAAGCTTATTGGTGGGCAGTTCCTACGAGCAGTACTTC.